Following are 26 T cell receptor beta chains from one sample sequenced in a study of blood T cell repertoires in COVID-19. The table came from immunoSEQ multiplex PCR; TCRdb's copy has only in-frame clones and leaves some out. This table holds about 160,000 clones, approximately 80% found once. Sequencing was carried out using PBMCs or T cells enriched from blood (not recorded which). The receptors come from a man between 40 and 49 years old who had recovered from COVID-19.

J is TRBJ1-2 and V is TRBV6-5; D remains unclear. The germline V gene has CDR1 MNHEY and CDR2 SVGAGI. The CDR3 runs 14 residues. V was trimmed by 0 bases and J by 8 bases, leaving 13 bases between them. The CDR3 is CASSYSYRVWGYTF. The CDR3 DNA is TGTGCCAGCAGTTACTCCTACAGAGTGTGGGGCTACACCTTC.

CDR3 in DNA: TGTGCCAGCTCACCCTCAGGATCGGGACAGGGATATGGCTACACCTTC. Amino acid sequence: CASSPSGSGQGYGYTF. The chain links TRBV18 to TRBJ1-2, with 9 bases lining up with TRBD1. The trim removed 3 bases at V and 5 bases at J, leaving 10 bases unmatched. CDR1 is KGHSH, CDR2 LQKENI, per germline. The CDR3 length is 16 residues.

The rearrangement links TRBV12-5 to TRBJ2-2, with D possibly matching TRBD1 (6 bases). Germline V CDR1 and CDR2: LGHNT, FRNRAP. The CDR3 spans 16 residues. The V end was cut by 2 bases, the J end by 0 bases, with 10 bases between. The CDR3 loop is CASGLPGTPNTGELFF. The CDR3 DNA sequence: TGTGCTAGTGGTTTGCCCGGGACACCGAACACCGGGGAGCTGTTTTTT.

The rearrangement uses TRBV27 and TRBJ1-4, with 7 bases matching TRBD1. The CDR3 extends over 13 amino acids. J gave up 9 bases and V 6 bases, and 7 bases lay outside the gene matches. CDR1 MNHEY and CDR2 SMNVEV come from the germline V gene (reference sequence). This CDR3 reads CASSETGVQKLFF. CDR3 bases: TGTGCCAGCAGCGAAACAGGGGTTCAAAAACTGTTTTTT.

This clone was observed a few times. The V gene is TRBV4-1, the J gene TRBJ1-1; 10 positions agree with TRBD1. The CDR3 runs 16 residues. Germline V gene data show CDR1 as MGHRA and CDR2 as YSYEKL. V was clipped by 3 bases and J by 11 bases; unmatched bases: 15. The CDR3 reads CASSQQTTGGAIAAFF. The CDR3 DNA reads TGCGCCAGCAGCCAGCAAACGACAGGGGGCGCAATTGCGGCTTTCTTT.

This clone has only a few counts. This chain links TRBV30 with TRBJ1-2; D may be TRBD1 (6 bases). The CDR3 totals 13 residues. The V end lost 7 bases, the J end lost 1 base, and 13 bases lay between the germline ends. CDR1 and CDR2 from the germline V gene are GTSNPN and SVGIG (reference sequence). As DNA, the CDR3 is TGTGCCTTAAGGACAGAGCTTAACTATGGCTACACCTTC. Translation gives CALRTELNYGYTF. The entire variable domain, with the rest obtained from reference TRBV30 and TRBJ1-2, is as follows: SQTIHQWPATLVQPVGSPLSLECTVEGTSNPNLYWYRQAAGRGLQLLFYSVGIGQISSEVPQNLSASRPQDRQFILSSKKLLLSDSGFYLCALRTELNYGYTFGSGTRLTVV.

In DNA form, the CDR3 reads TGTGCCAGCAGTTTTTCCCAATATGGCTACACCTTC. The encoded protein is CASSFSQYGYTF. This chain uses TRBV12-3 or TRBV12-4 with TRBJ1-2; no clear D gene. The germline V and J ends were trimmed by 3 bases and 5 bases, with 7 bases remaining between them. This CDR3 is built from 12 residues.

This clone came up many times. This chain uses TRBV6-4 with TRBJ1-1, with 7 bases that match TRBD1. Germline trimming cut 11 bases from V and 3 bases from J; bases unmatched to any gene: 6. The CDR3 consists of 12 residues. Germline V CDR1 and CDR2: MRHNA, SNTAGT. The CDR3 DNA follows: TGTGCCCACAGGGGAGGCGACACTGAAGCTTTCTTT. This translates into CAHRGGDTEAFF.

The V gene is TRBV24-1, the J gene TRBJ2-3; D is perhaps TRBD1 (6 bases). The CDR3 has 15 residues. Deletions cut 9 bases from V and 2 bases from J, with 17 bases between. From germline, CDR1 is KGHDR and CDR2 SFDVKD. The CDR3 spells CATSGRDTYTDTQYF. The DNA for the CDR3 is TGTGCCACCTCCGGCCGGGACACCTACACAGATACGCAGTATTTT.

This chain links TRBV25-1 with TRBJ1-3; 9 nucleotides match TRBD1. The junction had 5 bases not matched to a gene; V was cut back by 1 base and J by 4 bases. The germline V gene encodes CDR1 MGHDK and CDR2 SYGVNS. The CDR3 is made up of 16 amino acids. CDR3: CASSESGQGSGNTIYF. The CDR3 DNA sequence: TGTGCCAGCAGTGAATCCGGACAGGGGTCAGGAAACACCATATATTTT.

This clone was counted between two and nine times. At one end the junction does not follow the germline gene, possibly because of a read error. The rearrangement joins TRBV7-2 to TRBJ2-1, with D perhaps matching TRBD2 (7 bases). The CDR3 runs 16 residues. CDR1 and CDR2 (germline): SGHTA, FQGNSA. The CDR3 loop reads CASSPGGQGRYTEQFF. In nucleotides, the CDR3 is TGTGCCAGCAGCCCCGGGGGGCAGGGTCGGTACACTGAGCAGTTCTTC.

The rearrangement joins TRBV7-2 to TRBJ1-4; unclear D gene. This CDR3 is built from 12 residues. Trimming took off 7 bases at V and 10 bases at J, with 13 bases between the two ends. The germline gives CDR1 SGHTA, CDR2 FQGNSA. CDR3 nucleotide sequence: TGTGCCAGCAACCGACTGTCGGGAAAACTGTTTTTT. The encoded protein is CASNRLSGKLFF.

V usage is TRBV9 and J usage is TRBJ1-1, with 7 bases matching TRBD1. Germline V CDR1 and CDR2: SGDLS, YYNGEE. The length of the CDR3 is 19 residues. After removal of 4 bases from V and 4 bases from J, the junction contained 22 bases not matched to a gene. The CDR3 region has the DNA TGTGCCAGCAGCCACACCAAGACCCCCAGACCGACAGGGCCCACTGAAGCTTTCTTT. Translated, it gives CASSHTKTPRPTGPTEAFF. The full variable domain, with the rest looked up from reference TRBV9 and TRBJ1-1, is DSGVTQTPKHLITATGQRVTLRCSPRSGDLSVYWYQQSLDQGLQFLIQYYNGEERAKGNILERFSAQQFPDLHSELNLSSLELGDSALYFCASSHTKTPRPTGPTEAFFGQGTRLTVV.

The chain is built from TRBV5-1 and TRBJ2-3; TRBD2 agrees at 9 bases. CDR3 length: 18 residues. CDR1 is SGHRS and CDR2 is YFSETQ in the germline V gene. The junction had 12 bases not matched to a gene; V was cut back by 4 bases and J by 0 bases. DNA for the CDR3: TGCGCCAGCAGCACTCCTAGCGGGGTACGATCAAGCACAGATACGCAGTATTTT. It is translated as CASSTPSGVRSSTDTQYF.

J is TRBJ1-4 and V is TRBV29-1; possibly TRBD1 for D (6 bases). CDR3 size: 13 residues. V shed 3 bases and J shed 7 bases, with 12 bases lying between them. Per germline, CDR1 SQVTM and CDR2 ANQGSEA. The CDR3 loop reads CSVDLGTSEKLFF. The CDR3 DNA reads as TGCAGCGTTGATCTGGGGACAAGTGAAAAACTGTTTTTT.

This chain's CDR3 is CAWSRLAGVGGGEQFF. For the CDR3, the DNA is TGTGCCTGGAGCCGACTAGCGGGGGTAGGAGGGGGTGAGCAGTTCTTC. The J gene is TRBJ2-1, the V gene TRBV30; 12 positions agree with TRBD2. This CDR3 has 16 residues. Germline loops: CDR1 GTSNPN, CDR2 SVGIG (reference sequence). J was trimmed by 9 bases and V by 3 bases; bases with no gene match: 12.

The gene calls are TRBV5-5 and TRBJ1-1; 10 bases are a match to TRBD1. The length of the CDR3 is 14 residues. Looked up from germline, CDR1 is SGHKS and CDR2 is YYEKEE (reference sequence). With 7 bases clipped from V and 11 bases from J, the junction kept 14 bases outside the gene matches. The CDR3 here is CASLPGQGIKDAFF. In nucleotides, the CDR3 is TGTGCCAGCCTCCCGGGACAGGGGATCAAAGATGCTTTCTTT.

The chain uses TRBV20-1 and TRBJ2-3; no definite D call. Trimming stripped 4 bases from V and 5 bases from J, with 4 bases between. Germline lookup yields CDR1 DFQATT and CDR2 SNEGSKA (reference sequence). The CDR3 spans 10 residues. The CDR3 bases are TGCAGTGCTACAGTAGATACGCAGTATTTT. It is translated as CSATVDTQYF.

The chain couples TRBV7-8 to TRBJ1-2; 9 positions match TRBD1. Germline V gene lookup returns CDR1 SGHVS and CDR2 FQNEAQ. V shed 3 bases, J shed 4 bases, and the junction held 6 bases outside the gene matches. The CDR3 has 15 amino acids. The CDR3 loop reads CASSFEATGGYGYTF. The CDR3 DNA reads TGTGCCAGCAGCTTCGAGGCGACAGGGGGCTATGGCTACACCTTC.

This clone ranks as medium-sized. CDR3 protein: CASSLGSDGYTF. CDR3 nucleotides: TGCGCCAGCAGCTTGGGCAGCGATGGCTACACCTTC. This sequence joins TRBV5-1 and TRBJ1-2; D is ambiguous. The germline V and J ends were trimmed by 0 bases and 6 bases, with 6 bases remaining between them. Per the germline V gene, CDR1 is SGHRS and CDR2 is YFSETQ. This CDR3 contains 12 residues.

This chain joins TRBV19 and TRBJ2-5, with D possibly TRBD1 on 6 matching bases. V was trimmed by 3 bases and J by 1 base, leaving 18 bases between them. Germline assignment: CDR1 LNHDA and CDR2 SQIVND (reference sequence). This CDR3 is 17 amino acids long. DNA for the CDR3: TGTGCCAGTAGTATTGAGAGGGGCAGGGGTTCCCAAGAGACCCAGTACTTC. Translation gives CASSIERGRGSQETQYF.

V usage is TRBV27 and J usage is TRBJ1-1; perhaps TRBD1 as D (6 bases). Germline values: CDR1 MNHEY, CDR2 SMNVEV (reference sequence). This CDR3 spans 14 amino acids. Trimming removed 5 bases at V and 11 bases at J, with 21 bases between. The CDR3 DNA is TGTGCCAGCAGTCCTGTGGGGGGGCTTCAACGGGCTTTCTTT. This translates into CASSPVGGLQRAFF.

The chain employs TRBV11-3 and TRBJ2-2; 8 nucleotides agree with TRBD1. The V segment lost 6 bases and the J segment 4 bases; nucleotides outside the gene matches: 7. This CDR3 is built from 15 residues. Per germline, CDR1 SGHNT and CDR2 YENEEA. The chain's CDR3 is CASSLLGTGTGELFF. The CDR3 nucleotides are TGTGCCAGCAGTCTCCTCGGGACAGGCACCGGGGAGCTGTTTTTT.

This chain connects TRBV30 to TRBJ1-2; TRBD1 aligns across 9 bases. CDR3 length equals 12 residues. Losses at the gene ends were 6 bases for V and 7 bases for J; bases not matched to a gene: 6. CDR1 GTSNPN and CDR2 SVGIG come from the germline V gene (reference sequence). As DNA, the CDR3 is TGTGCCTGCTCGGGACAGGGAGTTGGCTACACCTTC. Its translation: CACSGQGVGYTF. The whole variable domain, remainder taken from reference TRBV30 and TRBJ1-2, is SQTIHQWPATLVQPVGSPLSLECTVEGTSNPNLYWYRQAAGRGLQLLFYSVGIGQISSEVPQNLSASRPQDRQFILSSKKLLLSDSGFYLCACSGQGVGYTFGSGTRLTVV.

The chain has TRBV9 and TRBJ2-2; the D is unclear. The CDR3 is 12 amino acids. The germline V gene encodes CDR1 SGDLS and CDR2 YYNGEE. V lost 4 bases and J lost 6, with 7 bases in between. CDR3 sequence reads: CASSQDSGELFF. The CDR3, as DNA: TGTGCCAGCAGCCAAGACTCCGGGGAGCTGTTTTTT.

This rearrangement joins TRBV3-1 (or the pseudogene TRBV3-2) to TRBJ2-1, with D maybe TRBD2 (6 bases). Germline CDR1 is LGHDT and CDR2 is YNNKEL (reference sequence). CDR3 length equals 13 residues. Trimming shortened V by 5 bases and J by 8 bases, and 13 bases separated the two germline ends. The CDR3 is CASSTLGGYEQFF. The CDR3, as DNA: TGTGCCAGCAGCACCCTTGGGGGGTATGAGCAGTTCTTC.